Following are 11 T cell receptor beta chains from one sample sequenced in a study of read filtering for tumor transcriptome and immune sequencing. From roughly 0.4 ug of RNA, a library with molecular barcoded alpha/delta and beta/gamma adaptors was made. Using its own MiXCR run on the reads, TCRdb lists one record per CDR3 protein. The sample contains 39,000 or so distinct CDR3 sequences, around an eighth of which appear only once. Specimen: a population of CD138-negative cells sorted from bone marrow. All receptors come from a donor at least 40 years old with multiple myeloma.

With respect to this clonotype: This may be a read error, as it is one base from a much larger clone. The gene calls are TRBV12-3 or TRBV12-4 and TRBJ2-2; maybe TRBD2 (5 bases). This CDR3 contains 14 residues. The CDR3 region is CASSLGLNTGELSF. As DNA, the CDR3 is TGTGCCAGCAGTTTGGGCCTGAACACCGGGGAGCTGTCTTTT.

This clonotype appeared many times. The CDR3 spells CASSDGLGVMDEQFF. Written as DNA, the CDR3 is TGCGCCAGCAGCGATGGACTAGGCGTGATGGATGAGCAGTTCTTC. The chain uses TRBV5-1 and TRBJ2-1, with 7 bases fitting TRBD2. Per the germline V gene, CDR1 is SGHRS and CDR2 is YFSETQ. This CDR3 comprises 15 residues. V shed 4 bases and J 8 bases; nucleotides not matched to a gene: 12.

This clonotype was picked up a small number of times. A much larger clonotype is one base distant, so this may be a read error. This chain links TRBV5-1 with TRBJ1-2, with a weak D call TRBD1 (5 bases). Per germline, CDR1 SGHRS and CDR2 YFSETQ. The CDR3 loop spans 15 amino acids. CDR3 sequence reads: CAGSLSQGTNYGYTF. Written as DNA, the CDR3 is TGCGCCGGCAGCTTGTCCCAGGGTACTAACTATGGCTACACCTTC.

Note on this clonotype: One junction end does not reproduce the germline sequence, and a read error may be involved. The genes are TRBV27 and TRBJ2-7; unclear D gene. CDR1 is MNHEY and CDR2 is SMNVEV in the germline V gene (reference sequence). The CDR3 is 12 residues long. The CDR3, as DNA: TGTGCTAGCAGCTACGGACCCTACGAGCGGTACTTC. It specifies CASSYGPYERYF.

This clonotype was recorded many times. The CDR3 loop reads CASSSGQWRYQETQYF. CDR3 sequence (DNA): TGTGCCAGCAGCTCGGGACAGTGGAGATATCAAGAGACCCAGTACTTC. The chain is built from TRBV6-2 or TRBV6-3 and TRBJ2-5; 7 nucleotides line up with TRBD1. This CDR3 is 16 amino acids long. After removal of 6 bases from V and 2 bases from J, the junction contained 12 bases not matched to a gene. Germline V gives CDR1 MNHEY, CDR2 SVGEGT.

This clonotype has a handful of counts. This may arise from a read error, as a much more abundant clone is one base away. The chain is built from TRBV7-7 and TRBJ2-3, with D possibly being TRBD2 (6 bases). The germline gives CDR1 SSHAT, CDR2 FNYEAQ (reference sequence). CDR3 length: 16 amino acids. The CDR3 protein is CASSIRAAGSGDTQYF. In DNA, the CDR3 is TGTGCTAGCAGCATACGAGCGGCGGGATCGGGAGATACGCAGTATTTT.

This clonotype was observed at least ten times. The rearrangement joins TRBV7-3 to TRBJ1-5; D remains ambiguous. The CDR3 has 15 amino acids. Germline V gene sequence: CDR1 SGHTA, CDR2 FQGTGA. Between the trimmed V and J ends, which lost 2 bases and 3 bases, there was a span of 11 bases. The CDR3 nucleotides read TGTGCCAGCAGCTTATTTCGGAGGCCCAATCAGCCCCAGCATTTT. Amino acids: CASSLFRRPNQPQHF.

This clonotype was recorded many times. V is TRBV4-3 and J is TRBJ2-1; D remains unclear. Trimming left V 0 bases short and J 8 bases short, with 5 bases between. The CDR3 is 12 residues long. Germline lookup yields CDR1 LGHNA and CDR2 YSLEER. CDR3: CASSQDRDEQFF. In DNA, the CDR3 is TGCGCCAGCAGCCAAGATCGGGATGAGCAGTTCTTC.

This clonotype was counted many times. J is TRBJ1-1 and V is TRBV29-1, with D hard to call. The CDR3 contains 13 residues. Germline values: CDR1 SQVTM, CDR2 ANQGSEA. V was clipped by 0 bases and J by 9 bases, with 14 bases between them. The CDR3 region is CSVEDPERGQAFF. CDR3 nucleotides: TGCAGCGTTGAAGATCCGGAGAGAGGCCAAGCTTTCTTT.

Only a few counts were recorded for this clonotype. The chain uses TRBV7-2 and TRBJ2-5; TRBD1 might be the D (5 bases). Trimming removed 1 base at V and 5 bases at J, with 11 bases between. Germline CDR1 reads SGHTA; CDR2 reads FQGNSA. This CDR3 spans 14 amino acids. CDR3 coding DNA: TGTGCCAGCAGCTTAGACAGCAGGGCGGAGACCCAGTACTTC. This translates into CASSLDSRAETQYF. The full variable domain, in which reference TRBV7-2 and TRBJ2-5 provide the parts outside the CDR3, is GAGVSQSPSNKVTEKGKDVELRCDPISGHTALYWYRQSLGQGLEFLIYFQGNSAPDKSGLPSDRFSAERTGGSVSTLTIQRTQQEDSAVYLCASSLDSRAETQYFGPGTRLLVL.

Of note for this clonotype: A far larger clone is a single base away, which makes a read error likely. The CDR3 does not close with the conserved phenylalanine or tryptophan, likely indicating a read error. This chain connects TRBV6-2 or TRBV6-3 to TRBJ2-1, with D possibly being TRBD2 (5 bases). The CDR3 has 14 residues. The V gene lost 2 bases and the J gene lost 6 bases, with 11 bases spanning the gap. The germline V gene has CDR1 MNHEY and CDR2 SVGEGT. The CDR3 spells CASSYPADVNEQFS. The CDR3, as DNA: TGTGCCAGCAGTTACCCAGCGGACGTCAATGAGCAGTTCTCC.